The 16 T cell receptor beta chains in this list originate from one sample, sequenced in a study of CD8 T cell repertoires and HIV-1 epitope variants (dated by TCRdb to 2018 to 2021). The library was built by means of the immunoSEQ multiplex PCR assay. The table comes from immuneACCESS by way of TCRdb, which keeps in-frame sequences with V and J called. Part of the clones is missing from these tables; in studies checked, under half for an unresolved V gene and the rest for unknown reasons. The table for this sample lists some 100,000 clones; roughly 77% of them were counted only once. Clones ranked in the top ten supply approximately 24% of the sample. The sequencing sample was made of uncultured baseline CD8+ T cells from peripheral blood mononuclear cells (PBMCs). Receptors originate from a male donor with HIV.

For the CDR3, the DNA is TGTGCCAGCAGCTTAAGATCTGGGGCTGGGGGGACCCAGTACTTC. Its protein product is CASSLRSGAGGTQYF. The chain is built from TRBV7-2 and TRBJ2-5; D is perhaps TRBD1 or TRBD2 (5 bases each). Germline lookup yields CDR1 SGHTA and CDR2 FQGNSA. V was trimmed by 2 bases and J by 7 bases, leaving 17 bases between them. The CDR3 runs to 15 residues.

V and J are TRBV6-5 and TRBJ1-2; D unresolved. Trimming stripped 2 bases from V and 0 bases from J, with 4 bases between. This CDR3 has 13 residues. The V gene's germline CDR1 is MNHEY and CDR2 SVGAGI. The CDR3 spells CASSYSPNYGYTF. The CDR3 nucleotides are TGTGCCAGCAGTTACAGTCCTAACTATGGCTACACCTTC.

The chain is built from TRBV19 and TRBJ2-3; 8 positions match TRBD1. Germline CDR1 and CDR2: LNHDA and SQIVND (reference sequence). This CDR3 contains 14 residues. V was clipped by 5 bases and J by 1 base; unmatched bases: 2. The CDR3 spells CASSRTGRTDTQYF. The CDR3 DNA reads TGTGCCAGTAGTCGGACAGGGCGCACAGATACGCAGTATTTT. Full variable domain (remainder filled in from reference TRBV19 and TRBJ2-3): DGGITQSPKYLFRKEGQNVTLSCEQNLNHDAMYWYRQDPGQGLRLIYYSQIVNDFQKGDIAEGYSVSREKKESFPLTVTSAQKNPTAFYLCASSRTGRTDTQYFGPGTRLTVL.

The rearrangement joins TRBV12-1 to TRBJ1-5. TRBV12-1 is termed a pseudogene. The CDR3 length is 16 residues. CDR3 sequence reads: CASICGRTDSNQPQHF. CDR3 bases: TGTGCCAGCATCTGCGGACGGACTGATAGCAATCAGCCCCAGCATTTT.

The chain carries TRBV7-9 and TRBJ1-2; 9 nucleotides align to TRBD1. This CDR3 has 17 amino acids. V shed 6 bases and J 4 bases; nucleotides not matched to a gene: 15. From germline, CDR1 is SEHNR and CDR2 FQNEAQ (reference sequence). CDR3 residues: CASRLNSGTGNGYGYTF. In nucleotides, the CDR3 is TGTGCCAGCAGATTAAACTCCGGGACAGGGAATGGCTATGGCTACACCTTC.

V and J are TRBV5-1 and TRBJ1-5; D perhaps matches TRBD1 (6 bases). Germline loops: CDR1 SGHRS, CDR2 YFSETQ. This CDR3 is 16 amino acids long. V lost 4 bases and J lost 2, with 16 bases in between. In DNA, the CDR3 is TGCGCCAGCAGCCCCGGGGAACAGGGCGGCAATCAGCCCCAGCATTTT. It codes for CASSPGEQGGNQPQHF.

This clone showed up many times. This chain joins TRBV11-1 and TRBJ1-1; D is undetermined. Germline CDR1 and CDR2: SGHAT and FQDESV (reference sequence). CDR3 size: 15 residues. Deletions cut 5 bases from V and 1 base from J, with 14 bases between. CDR3 region: CASSPQAIPNTEAFF. In DNA, the CDR3 is TGTGCCAGCAGCCCCCAGGCGATCCCGAACACTGAAGCTTTCTTT.

V and J are TRBV20-1 and TRBJ2-5, with D perhaps assigned TRBD1 or TRBD2 (5 bases each). The CDR3 totals 11 residues. Looked up from germline, CDR1 is DFQATT and CDR2 is SNEGSKA (reference sequence). The V and J ends lost 3 bases and 5 bases respectively, with 7 bases between them. The CDR3 DNA reads as TGCAGTGCTAGGGGGGAGGAGACCCAGTACTTC. This encodes CSARGEETQYF.

The chain recombines TRBV5-4 with TRBJ2-3, with 9 nucleotides matching TRBD2. Germline V gene sequence: CDR1 SGHNT, CDR2 YYREEE (reference sequence). The CDR3 consists of 15 residues. V lost 0 bases to trimming and J lost 4 bases; unmatched junction nucleotides: 3. The CDR3 DNA reads as TGTGCCAGCAGCTTGGCCAGCGGGAGGTCAGATACGCAGTATTTT. Translated, it gives CASSLASGRSDTQYF.

The table lists this clone with many counts. This chain uses TRBV30 with TRBJ1-1; a weak D match, TRBD1 (5 bases). Germline CDR1 and CDR2: GTSNPN and SVGIG (reference sequence). The CDR3 loop spans 14 amino acids. Between the trimmed V and J ends, which lost 4 bases and 6 bases, there was a span of 18 bases. The CDR3 coding sequence is TGTGCCTGGATGGACAAACTGGGTAAGGCTGAAGCTTTCTTT. This gives the protein CAWMDKLGKAEAFF.

The rearrangement uses TRBV6-6 and TRBJ2-1, with TRBD1 matching over 7 bases. There are 15 residues in the CDR3. CDR1 is MNHNY, CDR2 SVGAGI, per germline (reference sequence). V was clipped by 8 bases and J by 2 bases; unmatched bases: 9. CDR3 in DNA: TGTGCCAGCGGCATCGACAGGGCAACCTACAATGAGCAGTTCTTC. Its protein product is CASGIDRATYNEQFF.

This rearrangement joins TRBV19 to TRBJ1-4; D remains unclear. Germline values: CDR1 LNHDA, CDR2 SQIVND (reference sequence). V was pared by 3 bases and J by 7 bases, with 9 bases between. The CDR3 has 13 amino acids. The CDR3 reads CASSISISEKLFF. Here the CDR3 DNA reads TGTGCCAGTAGTATTAGTATCTCTGAAAAACTGTTTTTT.

This clone has just one count. This chain joins TRBV7-2 and TRBJ2-5; no clear D gene. Germline V CDR1 and CDR2: SGHTA, FQGNSA. The CDR3 loop spans 13 amino acids. The germline V and J ends were trimmed by 1 base and 1 base, with 4 bases remaining between them. In DNA form, the CDR3 reads TGTGCCAGCAGCTTAGTTCCCCAAGAGACCCAGTACTTC. It codes for CASSLVPQETQYF.

This chain joins TRBV6-5 and TRBJ1-1, with TRBD1 as a possible D gene (5 bases). The germline gives CDR1 MNHEY, CDR2 SVGAGI. This CDR3 is 14 amino acids long. Trimming removed 2 bases from V and 0 bases from J, with 7 bases in between. The CDR3 DNA is TGTGCCAGCAGTTACATGACAGTGAACACTGAAGCTTTCTTT. Translating gives CASSYMTVNTEAFF.

This chain uses TRBV7-2 with TRBJ2-3, with TRBD2 matching over 7 bases. The CDR3 consists of 16 residues. The V and J ends lost 5 bases and 3 bases, in that order; junction bases with no gene match: 11. Germline V gene sequence: CDR1 SGHTA, CDR2 FQGNSA. The CDR3 DNA reads as TGTGCCAGCAGCCCCCGCGAGGGAGCGGGGACAGATACGCAGTATTTT. Translation: CASSPREGAGTDTQYF. Looking up the rest from reference TRBV7-2 and TRBJ2-3 gives the full variable domain: GAGVSQSPSNKVTEKGKDVELRCDPISGHTALYWYRQSLGQGLEFLIYFQGNSAPDKSGLPSDRFSAERTGGSVSTLTIQRTQQEDSAVYLCASSPREGAGTDTQYFGPGTRLTVL.

This clone was picked up many times. The chain is built from TRBV28 and TRBJ2-7, with unresolved D. The V end lost 5 bases, the J end lost 6 bases, and 11 bases lay between the germline ends. The CDR3 is made up of 12 amino acids. The V gene's germline CDR1 is MDHEN and CDR2 SYDVKM. The CDR3 reads CASSALLGEQYF. CDR3 nucleotides: TGTGCCAGCAGTGCACTTCTTGGCGAGCAGTACTTC.